This section outlines one T cell receptor (beta chain) sequence together with its context. This sample was included in a study of blood T cell repertoires in COVID-19. V lost 0 bases and J 2 bases, leaving 11 bases between the germline ends. Germline V gene data show CDR1 as LGHNT and CDR2 as FRNRAP. The CDR3 extends over 15 amino acids. Sequenced by immunoSEQ multiplex PCR; TCRdb stores in-frame clones only, minus some. The profile shows fewer than 80,000 clones, 89% of them singletons. The sequencing input was peripheral blood. The chain uses TRBV12-5 and TRBJ2-7; a possible D gene is TRBD2 (5 bases). The TCR was taken from a woman aged 50 to 65 with active COVID-19. The CDR3 spells CASGLVTRGTYEQYF. As DNA, the CDR3 is TGTGCTAGTGGTTTGGTAACTAGAGGGACCTACGAGCAGTACTTC. Drawing the rest from reference TRBV12-5 and TRBJ2-7, the complete variable domain is DARVTQTPRHKVTEMGQEVTMRCQPILGHNTVFWYRQTMMQGLELLAYFRNRAPLDDSGMPKDRFSAEMPDATLATLKIQPSEPRDSAVYFCASGLVTRGTYEQYFGPGTRLTVT.